A single sample gave rise to the 32 T cell receptor beta chains below, sequenced in a study of cytomegalovirus exposure and HLA in healthy donors. PCR was performed using 60 Vbeta and 13 Jbeta primers. Measured with immunoSEQ multiplex PCR; TCRdb has only the in-frame clones, and not every one. The sample includes tens of thousands of clones, more than 80% of them seen just once. What was sequenced was PBMCs. The source of these receptors is a human donor in good health.

Only a few counts were recorded for this clone. V usage is TRBV5-4 and J usage is TRBJ1-1; TRBD1 matches 8 bases. V lost 6 bases, J lost 7 bases, and 14 bases stayed unmatched. CDR3 length equals 15 residues. Germline V gene lookup returns CDR1 SGHNT and CDR2 YYREEE (reference sequence). CDR3 in amino acids: CASTQTRQGKCEAFF. In DNA form, the CDR3 reads TGTGCCAGCACCCAAACCCGACAGGGGAAATGTGAAGCTTTCTTT.

This clone is a singleton in its sample. This chain links TRBV5-1 with TRBJ2-6; D might be TRBD1 (6 bases). The V end lost 0 bases, the J end lost 2 bases, and 6 bases lay between the germline ends. Germline V gives CDR1 SGHRS, CDR2 YFSETQ. The CDR3 has 15 amino acids. CDR3 loop: CASSLDRAGANVLTF. The CDR3 region has the DNA TGCGCCAGCAGCTTGGACAGGGCTGGGGCCAACGTCCTGACTTTC.

V usage is TRBV14 and J usage is TRBJ2-4, with D uncertain. This CDR3 has 12 residues. Trimming removed 0 bases at V and 9 bases at J, with 6 bases between. CDR1 SGHDN and CDR2 FVKESK come from the germline V gene. The CDR3 DNA reads TGTGCCAGCAGCCAAGATCGGGTCATTCAGTACTTC. This encodes CASSQDRVIQYF. The full variable domain, in which reference TRBV14 and TRBJ2-4 provide the parts outside the CDR3, is EAGVTQFPSHSVIEKGQTVTLRCDPISGHDNLYWYRRVMGKEIKFLLHFVKESKQDESGMPNNRFLAERTGGTYSTLKVQPAELEDSGVYFCASSQDRVIQYFGAGTRLSVL.

A note on this clone: Its ends do not fully match the called genes, so a read error is possible. The rearrangement links TRBV12-5 to TRBJ1-2; possibly TRBD1 for D (5 bases). CDR1 is LGHNT and CDR2 is FRNRAP in the germline V gene. This CDR3 contains 14 residues. CDR3 protein: CASGFDGGDPGYPF. The CDR3 DNA is TGTGCTAGTGGTTTCGACGGGGGGGACCCTGGCTACCCCTTC.

The chain links TRBV7-3 to TRBJ1-4; D gene uncertain. V shed 4 bases and J shed 5 bases, with 14 bases lying between them. The CDR3 loop spans 15 amino acids. CDR1 and CDR2 (germline): SGHTA, FQGTGA. CDR3 sequence reads: CASSSGAPPNEKLFF. The DNA for the CDR3 is TGTGCCAGCAGCTCGGGAGCTCCCCCGAATGAAAAACTGTTTTTT.

This clone was counted a few times. This specimen includes other DNA sequences encoding the same CDR3. The CDR3 DNA reads as TGTGCCAGCAGCGTGGACAGGGGGCGAGAGACCCAGTACTTC. It is translated as CASSVDRGRETQYF. The chain is built from TRBV7-6 and TRBJ2-5; TRBD1 matches at 11 bases. CDR1 is SGHVS and CDR2 is FNYEAQ in the germline V gene. The CDR3 covers 14 residues. Trimming at V came to 5 bases and at J to 4 bases, leaving 3 bases not matched to a gene.

The chain recombines TRBV5-1 with TRBJ2-7, with 8 bases fitting TRBD1. Germline V gene sequence: CDR1 SGHRS, CDR2 YFSETQ. After removal of 4 bases from V and 6 bases from J, the junction contained 9 bases not matched to a gene. There are 14 residues in the CDR3. The CDR3 region is CASSHGSTGGEQYF. The CDR3 coding sequence is TGCGCCAGCAGCCATGGATCCACAGGGGGCGAGCAGTACTTC.

Remarks on this clone: The junction departs from the called germline gene at one end, perhaps through a read error. The V and J genes are TRBV19 and TRBJ1-3; D may be TRBD1 (5 bases). The CDR3 has 13 residues. Germline assignment: CDR1 LNHDA and CDR2 SQIVND (reference sequence). This CDR3 reads CATKEGTGNTLYF. The CDR3 nucleotides are TGTGCCACCAAGGAAGGGACTGGAAACACCCTATATTTT.

The J gene is TRBJ2-7, the V gene TRBV5-6; D may be TRBD1 (5 bases). V was cut by 3 bases and J by 3 bases, with 16 bases left in between. Germline V gene lookup returns CDR1 SGHDT and CDR2 YYEEEE. The CDR3 has 15 residues. This CDR3 reads CASSSNRRGSYEQYF. The CDR3 bases are TGTGCCAGCAGCTCTAATCGAAGGGGTAGCTACGAGCAGTACTTC.

The chain has TRBV7-2 and TRBJ1-2, with D maybe TRBD1 (6 bases). The germline gives CDR1 SGHTA, CDR2 FQGNSA. Trimming removed 1 base at V and 4 bases at J, with 13 bases between. The CDR3 is made up of 15 amino acids. The DNA of the CDR3 is TGTGCCAGCAGCTTAGGGGCAGGGGAAGGCTATGGCTACACCTTC. Its protein product is CASSLGAGEGYGYTF.

The V and J genes are TRBV5-1 and TRBJ2-6; 9 nucleotides match TRBD1. The ends lost 2 bases at V and 4 bases at J; junction bases unmatched: 7. Germline lookup yields CDR1 SGHRS and CDR2 YFSETQ. This CDR3 is built from 17 residues. The CDR3 reads CASSFVQGAQGANVLTF. Here the CDR3 DNA reads TGCGCCAGCAGCTTTGTACAGGGGGCGCAAGGGGCCAACGTCCTGACTTTC.

The chain is built from TRBV21-1 and TRBJ1-2; TRBD1, the D gene given by the table, was not confirmed from the DNA. TRBV21-1 is listed as a pseudogene. This CDR3 has 14 amino acids. The CDR3 DNA follows: TGTGCCAGCAGCATAACAGGGTATGTAGATGGCTACACCTTC. Protein sequence: CASSITGYVDGYTF.

The V and J genes are TRBV7-2 and TRBJ1-4; TRBD1 aligns across 10 bases. After removal of 4 bases from V and 10 bases from J, the junction contained 12 bases not matched to a gene. This CDR3 has 16 residues. Germline CDR1 SGHTA, CDR2 FQGNSA. The CDR3 sequence is CASSSGTGAALRKLFF. The CDR3 DNA reads as TGTGCCAGCAGCTCCGGGACAGGGGCCGCATTACGAAAACTGTTTTTT.

The genes are TRBV2 and TRBJ1-2; D possibly corresponds to TRBD1 (5 bases). Germline CDR1 and CDR2: SNHLY and FYNNEI. The CDR3 has 13 residues. Trimming cost V 8 bases and J 0 bases, with 10 bases left between them. The CDR3 bases are TGTGCCAGCGGCTACAGGACTAACTATGGCTACACCTTC. The encoded protein is CASGYRTNYGYTF.

Only a few counts were recorded for this clone. The rearrangement links TRBV29-1 to TRBJ2-2, with TRBD1 identical over 7 bases. Germline lookup yields CDR1 SQVTM and CDR2 ANQGSEA. Trimming removed 4 bases from V and 2 bases from J; junction bases left unmatched: 7. The CDR3 runs to 15 residues. CDR3 residues: CSVGEGAVNTGELFF. CDR3 sequence (DNA): TGCAGCGTTGGTGAGGGGGCAGTTAACACCGGGGAGCTGTTTTTT.

The V call is TRBV5-1, the J call TRBJ2-7; 7 nucleotides line up with TRBD1. The CDR3 is made up of 15 amino acids. V was pared by 5 bases and J by 0 bases, with 8 bases of the junction left unmatched. CDR1 SGHRS and CDR2 YFSETQ come from the germline V gene. The CDR3 sequence: CASSWDSLSSYEQYF. DNA of the CDR3: TGCGCCAGCAGTTGGGACAGTTTAAGCTCCTACGAGCAGTACTTC.

This clone showed up just once. The chain uses TRBV7-7 and TRBJ2-1, with 8 bases matching TRBD1. CDR3 length: 15 amino acids. CDR1 is SSHAT, CDR2 FNYEAQ, per germline (reference sequence). Trimming at V came to 3 bases and at J to 5 bases, leaving 6 bases not matched to a gene. CDR3 DNA: TGTGCCAGCAGCTTCGGGACAGGAGCTAACAATGAGCAGTTCTTC. It specifies CASSFGTGANNEQFF.

The chain joins TRBV5-1 to TRBJ2-2; 9 positions match TRBD1. V shed 2 bases and J 1 base; nucleotides not matched to a gene: 6. The germline V gene has CDR1 SGHRS and CDR2 YFSETQ. This CDR3 spans 17 amino acids. The CDR3 region is CASSLGQGIMNTGELFF. CDR3 in DNA: TGCGCCAGCAGCTTAGGACAGGGGATTATGAACACCGGGGAGCTGTTTTTT.

V gene TRBV2 combines with J gene TRBJ2-1; D unclear. The CDR3 is made up of 15 amino acids. The germline V and J ends were trimmed by 7 bases and 0 bases, with 13 bases remaining between them. CDR1 SNHLY and CDR2 FYNNEI come from the germline V gene. The CDR3 reads CASIPELYSYNEQFF. CDR3 nucleotides: TGTGCCAGCATCCCCGAGCTATACTCCTACAATGAGCAGTTCTTC.

This chain links TRBV7-2 with TRBJ1-5; tentatively, D is TRBD1 (5 bases). The CDR3 is made up of 15 amino acids. Germline assignment: CDR1 SGHTA and CDR2 FQGNSA. Trimming took off 2 bases at V and 7 bases at J, with 15 bases between the two ends. CDR3 coding DNA: TGTGCCAGCAGCTTAAGGCAGGGCGGGGAGCAGCCCCAGCATTTT. Encoded protein: CASSLRQGGEQPQHF.

In nucleotides, the CDR3 is TGCAGCGTCATGGGACAGATCTACGAGCAGTACTTC. Its protein is CSVMGQIYEQYF. The rearrangement joins TRBV29-1 to TRBJ2-5; 7 positions match TRBD1. The DNA end favors TRBJ2-7, so the J call may be wrong. CDR1 SQVTM and CDR2 ANQGSEA come from the germline V gene. The CDR3 spans 12 residues.

This rearrangement joins TRBV7-2 to TRBJ2-5; TRBD2 aligns across 10 bases. Germline values: CDR1 SGHTA, CDR2 FQGNSA. This CDR3 comprises 16 residues. The V gene end was trimmed by 5 bases and the J gene end by 5 bases; junction bases not matched to a gene: 11. The CDR3, as DNA: TGTGCCAGCAGCCCAAGGAGCGGGGGGGGTTGGGAGACCCAGTACTTC. It translates to CASSPRSGGGWETQYF.

The chain joins TRBV7-2 to TRBJ1-5, with D maybe TRBD1 (5 bases). Trimming shortened V by 2 bases and J by 5 bases, and 13 bases separated the two germline ends. Germline loops: CDR1 SGHTA, CDR2 FQGNSA. The CDR3 has 15 residues. This chain's CDR3 is CASSLRQGRDQPQHF. CDR3 nucleotides: TGTGCCAGCAGCTTACGCCAGGGAAGGGATCAGCCCCAGCATTTT.

The chain combines TRBV7-9 with TRBJ2-7; possibly TRBD1 for D (5 bases). The V and J ends lost 0 bases and 5 bases respectively, with 11 bases between them. The CDR3 extends over 14 amino acids. Germline V gives CDR1 SEHNR, CDR2 FQNEAQ (reference sequence). The CDR3 sequence is CASSLARVGDEQYF. The CDR3 DNA reads TGTGCCAGCAGCTTAGCAAGGGTAGGGGACGAGCAGTACTTC.

The chain carries TRBV7-3 and TRBJ2-1; 12 bases are shared with TRBD2. V shed 5 bases and J 8 bases; nucleotides not matched to a gene: 7. This CDR3 region has 15 residues. Germline V gives CDR1 SGHTA, CDR2 FQGTGA. This CDR3 is CASSLTSGGLDEQFF. DNA for the CDR3: TGTGCCAGCAGCCTTACTAGCGGGGGGCTTGATGAGCAGTTCTTC.

This clone was seen a handful of times. The CDR3 DNA reads TGCGCCAGCAGCTTGGCCGGCGGGATTGGGGCCAACGTCCTGACTTTC. It encodes CASSLAGGIGANVLTF. The chain has TRBV5-1 and TRBJ2-6; D perhaps matches TRBD2 (6 bases). With 0 bases removed from V and 3 bases from J, the gap between germline ends came to 10 bases. The length of the CDR3 is 16 residues. Looked up from germline, CDR1 is SGHRS and CDR2 is YFSETQ.

This chain links TRBV7-2 with TRBJ1-4, with a tentative D call TRBD1 (5 bases). The CDR3 is 14 amino acids. Germline V CDR1 and CDR2: SGHTA, FQGNSA. V lost 3 bases, J lost 6 bases, and 11 bases lay in between. The CDR3 region is CASSFYRRDEKLFF. The CDR3 DNA reads as TGTGCCAGCAGCTTTTACAGGAGGGATGAAAAACTGTTTTTT.

V gene TRBV6-6 combines with J gene TRBJ2-7; 7 bases match TRBD2. CDR3 length: 13 amino acids. Germline assignment: CDR1 MNHNY and CDR2 SVGAGI (reference sequence). The junction had 6 bases not matched to a gene; V was cut back by 7 bases and J by 3 bases. Here the CDR3 reads CASTLSGGYEQYF. The DNA for the CDR3 is TGTGCCAGCACCCTCTCGGGGGGCTACGAGCAGTACTTC.

The V gene is TRBV27, the J gene TRBJ1-2, with D maybe TRBD1 (6 bases). The germline CDR1 and CDR2 sequences are MNHEY and SMNVEV (reference sequence). The CDR3 is 14 amino acids. The ends were cut back, 0 bases at V and 7 bases at J, with 12 bases in the middle. The CDR3 reads CASSLSGAMGGYTF. In DNA form, the CDR3 reads TGTGCCAGCAGTTTATCGGGGGCGATGGGTGGCTACACCTTC.

The chain links TRBV11-1 to TRBJ1-4; TRBD1 matches 10 bases. This CDR3 is built from 15 residues. Per the germline V gene, CDR1 is SGHAT and CDR2 is FQDESV (reference sequence). The J segment lost 7 bases and the V segment lost 5 bases, leaving 7 bases of the junction unmatched. DNA for the CDR3: TGTGCCAGCAGCCGCTCGGGACAGGGGTCTGAAAAACTGTTTTTT. The encoded protein is CASSRSGQGSEKLFF.

A word on this clone: The sample has other DNA sequences that encode this CDR3 too. The rearrangement links TRBV6-1 to TRBJ2-7; no clear D. Germline V gene sequence: CDR1 MNHNS, CDR2 SASEGT. V gave up 1 base and J gave up 3 bases, with 10 bases separating them. The CDR3 consists of 14 residues. The CDR3 protein is CASSEGARFYEQYF. The DNA for the CDR3 is TGTGCCAGCAGTGAAGGGGCACGGTTCTACGAGCAGTACTTC.

The V gene is TRBV11-3, the J gene TRBJ2-1, with no clear D. This CDR3 comprises 15 residues. Trimming pared 1 base from V and 0 bases from J, leaving 7 bases between. Germline loops: CDR1 SGHNT, CDR2 YENEEA. The CDR3 sequence: CASSLGASSYNEQFF. CDR3 nucleotide sequence: TGTGCCAGCAGCTTAGGCGCTAGCTCCTACAATGAGCAGTTCTTC.